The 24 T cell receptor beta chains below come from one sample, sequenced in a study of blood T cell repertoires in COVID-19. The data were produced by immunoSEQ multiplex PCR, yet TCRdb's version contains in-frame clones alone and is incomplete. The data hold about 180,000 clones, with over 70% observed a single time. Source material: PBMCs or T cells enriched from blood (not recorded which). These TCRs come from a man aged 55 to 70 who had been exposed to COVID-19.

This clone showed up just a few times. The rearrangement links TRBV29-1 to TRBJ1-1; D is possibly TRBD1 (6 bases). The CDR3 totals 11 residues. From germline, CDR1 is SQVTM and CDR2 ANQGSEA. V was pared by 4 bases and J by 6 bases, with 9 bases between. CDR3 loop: CSVAGDAEAFF. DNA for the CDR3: TGCAGCGTTGCAGGGGACGCTGAAGCTTTCTTT.

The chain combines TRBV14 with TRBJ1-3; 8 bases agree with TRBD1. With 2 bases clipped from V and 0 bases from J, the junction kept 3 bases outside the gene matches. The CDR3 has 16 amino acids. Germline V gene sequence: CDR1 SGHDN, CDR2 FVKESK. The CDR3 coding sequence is TGTGCCAGCAGCCAACCGGGACAGGCCTCTGGAAACACCATATATTTT. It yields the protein CASSQPGQASGNTIYF.

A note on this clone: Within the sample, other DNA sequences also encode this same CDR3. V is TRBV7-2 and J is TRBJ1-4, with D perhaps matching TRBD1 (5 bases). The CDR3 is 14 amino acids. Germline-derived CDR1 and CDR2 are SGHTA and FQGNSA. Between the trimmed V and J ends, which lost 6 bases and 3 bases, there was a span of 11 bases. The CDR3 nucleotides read TGTGCCAGCAGTCTCGGGGGGTCTAATGAAAAACTGTTTTTT. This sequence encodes CASSLGGSNEKLFF.

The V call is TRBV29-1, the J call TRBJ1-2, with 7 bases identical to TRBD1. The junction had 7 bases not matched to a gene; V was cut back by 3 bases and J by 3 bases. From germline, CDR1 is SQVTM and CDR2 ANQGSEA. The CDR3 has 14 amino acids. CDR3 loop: CSVDRSGGDYGYTF. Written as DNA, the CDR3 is TGCAGCGTTGATAGGTCAGGGGGTGACTATGGCTACACCTTC. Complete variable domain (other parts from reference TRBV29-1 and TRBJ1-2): SAVISQKPSRDICQRGTSLTIQCQVDSQVTMMFWYRQQPGQSLTLIATANQGSEATYESGFVIDKFPISRPNLTFSTLTVSNMSPEDSSIYLCSVDRSGGDYGYTFGSGTRLTVV.

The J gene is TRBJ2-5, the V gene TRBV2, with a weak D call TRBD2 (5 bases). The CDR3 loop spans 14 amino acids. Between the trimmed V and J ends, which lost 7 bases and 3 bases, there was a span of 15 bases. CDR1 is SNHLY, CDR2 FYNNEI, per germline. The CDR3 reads CASNQEVTEETQYF. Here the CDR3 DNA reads TGTGCCAGCAACCAGGAGGTGACTGAAGAGACCCAGTACTTC.

The CDR3 loop reads CASSLVGLAGFNEQFF. CDR3 bases: TGTGCCAGCAGCTTAGTTGGGCTAGCGGGCTTCAATGAGCAGTTCTTC. The chain carries TRBV7-9 and TRBJ2-1; 8 bases match TRBD2. The germline CDR1 and CDR2 sequences are SEHNR and FQNEAQ (reference sequence). This CDR3 spans 16 amino acids. V lost 1 base, J lost 6 bases, and 8 bases stayed unmatched. The complete variable domain, with remaining parts taken from reference TRBV7-9 and TRBJ2-1, reads DTGVSQNPRHKITKRGQNVTFRCDPISEHNRLYWYRQTLGQGPEFLTYFQNEAQLEKSRLLSDRFSAERPKGSFSTLEIQRTEQGDSAMYLCASSLVGLAGFNEQFFGPGTRLTVL.

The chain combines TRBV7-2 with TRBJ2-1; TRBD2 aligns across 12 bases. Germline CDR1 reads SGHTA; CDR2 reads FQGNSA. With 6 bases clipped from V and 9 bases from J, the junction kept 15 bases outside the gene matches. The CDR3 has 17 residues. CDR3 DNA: TGTGCCAGCAGGTTAAGGAGTGGACTAGCGGGGTTTGGTGAGCAGTTCTTC. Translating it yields CASRLRSGLAGFGEQFF.

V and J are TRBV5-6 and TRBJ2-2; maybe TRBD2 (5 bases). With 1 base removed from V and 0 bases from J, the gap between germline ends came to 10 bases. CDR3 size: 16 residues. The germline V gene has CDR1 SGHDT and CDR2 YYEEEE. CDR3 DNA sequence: TGTGCCAGCAGCTTGTCAGCACTAGCGAACACCGGGGAGCTGTTTTTT. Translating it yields CASSLSALANTGELFF.

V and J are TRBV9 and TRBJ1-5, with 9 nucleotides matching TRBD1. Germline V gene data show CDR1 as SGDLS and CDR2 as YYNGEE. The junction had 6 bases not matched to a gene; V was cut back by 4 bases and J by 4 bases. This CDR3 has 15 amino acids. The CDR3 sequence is CASSPSTGGNQPQHF. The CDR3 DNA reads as TGTGCCAGCAGCCCTTCGACAGGGGGTAATCAGCCCCAGCATTTT.

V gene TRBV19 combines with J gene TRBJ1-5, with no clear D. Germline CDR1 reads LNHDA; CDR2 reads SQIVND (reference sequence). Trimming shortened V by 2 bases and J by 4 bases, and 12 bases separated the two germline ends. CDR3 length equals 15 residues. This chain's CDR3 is CASSIIGTLNQPQHF. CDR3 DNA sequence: TGTGCCAGTAGTATAATAGGAACACTAAATCAGCCCCAGCATTTT.

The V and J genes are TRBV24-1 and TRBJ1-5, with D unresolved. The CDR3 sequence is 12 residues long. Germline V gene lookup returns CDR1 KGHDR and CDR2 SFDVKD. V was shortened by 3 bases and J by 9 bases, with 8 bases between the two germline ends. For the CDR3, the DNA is TGTGCCACCAGTGATGAGTCCCGGCCCCAGCATTTT. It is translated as CATSDESRPQHF.

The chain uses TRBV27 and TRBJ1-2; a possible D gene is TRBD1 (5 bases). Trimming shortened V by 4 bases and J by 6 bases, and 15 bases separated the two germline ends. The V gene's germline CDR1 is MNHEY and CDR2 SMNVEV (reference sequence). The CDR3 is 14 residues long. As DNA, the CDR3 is TGTGCCAGCAGTTCTGGGGGGGTAATGGATGGCTACACCTTC. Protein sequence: CASSSGGVMDGYTF.

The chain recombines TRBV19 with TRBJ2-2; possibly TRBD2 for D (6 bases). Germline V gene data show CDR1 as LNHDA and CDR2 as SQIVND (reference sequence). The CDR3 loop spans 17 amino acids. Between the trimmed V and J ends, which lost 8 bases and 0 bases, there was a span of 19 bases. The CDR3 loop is CASGLLTRGTNTGELFF. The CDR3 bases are TGTGCCAGTGGACTCCTCACGCGGGGCACGAACACCGGGGAGCTGTTTTTT.

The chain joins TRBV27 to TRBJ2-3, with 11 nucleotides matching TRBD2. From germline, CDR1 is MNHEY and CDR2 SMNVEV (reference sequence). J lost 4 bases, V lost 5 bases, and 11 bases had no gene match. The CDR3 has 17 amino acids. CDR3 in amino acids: CASSNSNLAGGPDTQYF. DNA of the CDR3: TGTGCCAGCAGTAACTCCAATCTAGCGGGAGGTCCAGATACGCAGTATTTT.

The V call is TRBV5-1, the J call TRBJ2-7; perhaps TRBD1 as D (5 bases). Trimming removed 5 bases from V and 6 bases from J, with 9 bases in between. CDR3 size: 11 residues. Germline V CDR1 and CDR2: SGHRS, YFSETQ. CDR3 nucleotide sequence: TGCGCCAGCAGGGAAGGGGCCGAGCAGTACTTC. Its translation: CASREGAEQYF.

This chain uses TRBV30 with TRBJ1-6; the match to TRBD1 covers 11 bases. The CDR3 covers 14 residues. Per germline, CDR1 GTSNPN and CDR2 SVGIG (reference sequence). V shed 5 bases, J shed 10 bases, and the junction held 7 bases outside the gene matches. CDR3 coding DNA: TGTGCCTGGGGCGAGGGACAGGGGGGATCACCCCTCCACTTT. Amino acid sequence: CAWGEGQGGSPLHF.

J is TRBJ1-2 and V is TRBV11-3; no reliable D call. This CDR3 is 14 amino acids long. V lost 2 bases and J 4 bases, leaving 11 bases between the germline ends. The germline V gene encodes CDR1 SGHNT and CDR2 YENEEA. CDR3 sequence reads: CASSLLRGPYGYTF. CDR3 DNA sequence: TGTGCCAGCAGCTTACTGCGAGGTCCCTATGGCTACACCTTC.

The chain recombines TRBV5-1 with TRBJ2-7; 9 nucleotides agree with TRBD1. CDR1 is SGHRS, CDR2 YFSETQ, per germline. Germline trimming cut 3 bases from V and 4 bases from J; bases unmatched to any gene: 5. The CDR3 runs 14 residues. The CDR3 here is CASSSTGGNYEQYF. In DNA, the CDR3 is TGCGCCAGCAGCTCGACAGGGGGGAATTACGAGCAGTACTTC.

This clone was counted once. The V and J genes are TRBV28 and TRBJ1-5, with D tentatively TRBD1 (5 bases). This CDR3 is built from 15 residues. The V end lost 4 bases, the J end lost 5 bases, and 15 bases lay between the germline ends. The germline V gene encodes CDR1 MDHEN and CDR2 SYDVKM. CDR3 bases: TGTGCCAGCAGTTCTGGACAATCTTGGGATCAGCCCCAGCATTTT. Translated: CASSSGQSWDQPQHF.

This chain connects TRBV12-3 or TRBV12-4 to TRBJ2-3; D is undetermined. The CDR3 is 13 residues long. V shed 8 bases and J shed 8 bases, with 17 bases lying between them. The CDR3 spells CASVRQVAGTQYF. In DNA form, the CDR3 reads TGTGCCAGCGTTAGACAAGTCGCAGGTACGCAGTATTTT.

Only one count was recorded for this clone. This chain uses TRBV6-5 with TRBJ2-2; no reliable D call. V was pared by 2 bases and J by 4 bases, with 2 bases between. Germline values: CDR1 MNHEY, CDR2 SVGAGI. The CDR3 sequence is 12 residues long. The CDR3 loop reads CASSYRTGELFF. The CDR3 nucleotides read TGTGCCAGCAGTTACCGCACCGGGGAGCTGTTTTTT.

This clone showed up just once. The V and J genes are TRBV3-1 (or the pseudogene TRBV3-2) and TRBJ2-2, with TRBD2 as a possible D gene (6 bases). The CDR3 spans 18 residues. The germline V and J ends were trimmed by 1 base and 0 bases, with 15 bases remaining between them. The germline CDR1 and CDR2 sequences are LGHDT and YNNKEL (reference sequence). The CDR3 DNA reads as TGTGCCAGCAGCCAAGTGGGGCTAGCGTTCGCGAACACCGGGGAGCTGTTTTTT. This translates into CASSQVGLAFANTGELFF.

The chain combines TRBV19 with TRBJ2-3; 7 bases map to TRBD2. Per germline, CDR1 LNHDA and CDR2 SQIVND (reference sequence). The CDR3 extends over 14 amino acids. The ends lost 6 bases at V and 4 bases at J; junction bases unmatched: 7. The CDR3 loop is CASRGRVQADTQYF. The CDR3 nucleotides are TGTGCCAGTAGAGGGAGGGTCCAGGCAGATACGCAGTATTTT.

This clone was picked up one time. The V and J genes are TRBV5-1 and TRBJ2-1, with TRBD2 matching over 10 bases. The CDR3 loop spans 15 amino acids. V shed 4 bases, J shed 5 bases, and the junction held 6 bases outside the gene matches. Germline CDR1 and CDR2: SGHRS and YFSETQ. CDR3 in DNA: TGCGCCAGCAGCATGGGGCTAGCGGGGGACAATGAGCAGTTCTTC. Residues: CASSMGLAGDNEQFF.